These 4 T cell receptor beta chains share one sample of origin, sequenced in a study of blood T cell repertoires in COVID-19. Repertoires were generated with immunoSEQ multiplex PCR, while TCRdb's copy carries only in-frame clones and drops some. Of tens of thousands of clones listed, 87% are singletons. Sequences were obtained from peripheral blood. The source is a woman of 80 years or more with active or convalescent COVID-19.

This clone appeared once. The rearrangement joins TRBV29-1 to TRBJ1-5; D is unclear. The CDR3 has 13 amino acids. The V and J ends lost 5 bases and 7 bases respectively, with 15 bases between them. Per germline, CDR1 SQVTM and CDR2 ANQGSEA. The CDR3 region has the DNA TGCAGCGTTTCTCACGGAGGCCAACAGCCCCAGCATTTT. Protein product: CSVSHGGQQPQHF. The variable domain in full, completed from reference TRBV29-1 and TRBJ1-5, reads SAVISQKPSRDICQRGTSLTIQCQVDSQVTMMFWYRQQPGQSLTLIATANQGSEATYESGFVIDKFPISRPNLTFSTLTVSNMSPEDSSIYLCSVSHGGQQPQHFGDGTRLSIL.

The J gene is TRBJ2-7, the V gene TRBV6-5, with 9 bases that match TRBD1. Germline V lookup: CDR1 MNHEY, CDR2 SVGAGI. Trimming cost V 6 bases and J 1 base; bases outside gene matches: 4. CDR3 size: 14 residues. The chain's CDR3 is CASRPGQGSYEQYF. In DNA, the CDR3 is TGTGCCAGCAGACCCGGACAGGGGTCCTACGAGCAGTACTTC.

The V call is TRBV19, the J call TRBJ2-3, with 7 bases lining up with TRBD2. Losses at the gene ends were 5 bases for V and 0 bases for J; bases not matched to a gene: 5. The CDR3 spans 15 residues. Germline values: CDR1 LNHDA, CDR2 SQIVND (reference sequence). CDR3 loop: CASSVGGTSTDTQYF. The CDR3 DNA reads TGTGCCAGTAGTGTCGGGGGGACTAGCACAGATACGCAGTATTTT.

This clone was observed a single time. Here the CDR3 DNA reads TGTGCCAGTAGTACAGGGGGCACTGGAAACACCATATATTTT. Encoded protein: CASSTGGTGNTIYF. The chain employs TRBV19 and TRBJ1-3, with 8 bases aligning to TRBD1. Losses at the gene ends were 4 bases for V and 2 bases for J; bases not matched to a gene: 1. From germline, CDR1 is LNHDA and CDR2 SQIVND (reference sequence). This CDR3 contains 14 residues.